Included here is one T cell receptor (beta chain) sequence, with context. The antigen it recognizes is unknown. Base qualities were left out, and no much larger clone turns up one base away. Donors were healthy HIV-negative adults with no recently reported acute infections or vaccinations. Only Caucasian adults living in Nashville, Tennessee, USA were represented among the donors. For unsorted samples, some 87 million PBMCs were counted, and genomic DNA was extracted using the QIAamp DNA Blood Mini kit. Blood was collected by leukapheresis, and PBMCs were isolated by Ficoll-Histopaque density gradient centrifugation and then cryopreserved in liquid nitrogen vapor phase. For this chain, trimming is 3 bases at the V end and 0 bases at the J end, and the number of junction bases without a gene match is 2. From cysteine to phenylalanine, the CDR3 is 13 amino acids long. The only DNA kept is the CDR3, 39 bases in frame from the first base. CDR1 and CDR2 are drawn from the germline V gene: SQVTM, ANQGSEA.

This specimen comes from a study of shared clonotypes between healthy human individuals (dated by TCRdb to the early 2020s). Regarding the study in general: A few men and two women, aged 18 to 49 years, made up the cohort. To increase sequencing depth and limit assay-specific biases, different laboratories used diverse techniques to prepare libraries and sequence TCR repertoires. Leukapheresis yielded between about 0.85 and 9.5 billion PBMCs per donor. To estimate repertoire size and how much clonotype sharing occurs between individuals, the study deeply sequenced the blood TCR repertoires of several healthy adults.

TCR CDR3 regions were amplified from genomic DNA by multiplex PCR using the deep immunoSEQ assay. Genomic DNA extracted from each cell subset was distributed evenly over all wells of several immunoSEQ 96-well plates, and each plate served as one replicate. For unsorted PBMC, each replicate PCR was loaded with approximately 300 ng genomic DNA, equivalent to approximately 33,000 T cell genomes. Unsorted PBMC genomic DNA was sequenced across ten immunoSEQ deep assay plates. The purified libraries were quantified using a Qubit 3.0 fluorometer, sized with a Bioanalyzer 2100, and then quantified again using the KAPA Library Quantification kit. Each immunoSEQ 96-well plate was sequenced on its own single-read 150-cycle Illumina NextSeq 550 flow cell. In the authors' own workflow: The immunoSEQ output contained only junctional sequences without quality scores, so filtering could not match that applied to full-length reads. To assign V/J genes and CDR3, sequences were annotated using PyIR, a Python wrapper for IgBLAST v1.9, with IMGT germline references. Reads with weak V/J assignments (E-value above 1e-6), missing CDR3, stop codons, out-of-frame junctions, or ambiguous translated residues were removed. V3J clonotypes were defined as sequences sharing an identical inferred V gene, J gene, and CDR3 amino acid sequence. Percentage overlap between repertoires was calculated by dividing the number of shared unique clonotypes by the size of the smaller repertoire. Repertoire richness was assessed with RTK rarefaction, the Chao1 estimator, and Recon v2.1 estimates of unobserved clonotypes. This immuneACCESS table, as held by TCRdb, lists in-frame sequences with V and J called but not all clones. Of the missing ones, under half trace to an unresolved V gene in checked studies; the others have no known cause. V and J calls and clone size are copied from that table; D and trimming were computed from the DNA. This sample has about 460,000 clones in its table, and 60% to 80% of those were observed once. The top ten clones comprise 12% of the sample.

Results and caveats for the whole study, not just this receptor: Because the study included only a small number of donors, the genetic and exposure-history diversity represented was limited. Sampling was limited to blood, and TCR repertoires in tissue likely differ from TCR repertoires in blood. Based on pairwise subsampling, the degree of clonotype sharing among donors was expected to be affected by sequencing depth.

Sequenced input: PBMCs. This sequence was found in a woman between 40 and 50 years old in good health. Some clones in this sample may be carry-over from other donors' samples. The rearrangement combines TRBV29-1 with TRBJ2-7, and 7 junction bases match TRBD2. The sequenced DNA: TGCAGCGTTGAGGGGGACTACTCCTACGAGCAGTACTTC. It translates as CSVEGDYSYEQYF.